This TCR beta chain derives from a study of blood T cells in healthy people across ages. This clonotype has just a few counts. A second PCR of 7 to 11 cycles used a sample-barcoded 5' primer and a J-beta primer mix. TCRdb re-called the 5' RACE reads through MiXCR, storing one row per CDR3 protein. Of about 1.1 million distinct CDR3 sequences in the sample, roughly two fifths are singletons; the top ten hold about an eighth. Germline V gives CDR1 MNHEY, CDR2 SVGEGT. The CDR3 covers 13 residues. V was pared by 6 bases and J by 4 bases, with 12 bases between. The TCR comes from a man aged 18 to 30 in good health. Sequencing was done on a sample of blood. V is TRBV6-2 or TRBV6-3 and J is TRBJ1-1; D not certain. In DNA form, the CDR3 reads TGTGCCAGCAGGGCCGGATGGGGCACTGAAGCTTTCTTT. The encoded protein is CASRAGWGTEAFF.